Following are 22 T cell receptor beta chains from one sample sequenced in a study of cytomegalovirus exposure and HLA in healthy donors. Vbeta (60) and Jbeta (13) primers were used in the PCR. Sequencing was performed with immunoSEQ multiplex PCR; in TCRdb, only in-frame clones are kept and a portion is missing. Here the sample spans around 120,000 clones, 80% being singletons. The sample consisted of PBMCs. These receptors all stem from a human donor in good health.

V usage is TRBV9 and J usage is TRBJ1-2; D unresolved. Between the trimmed V and J ends, which lost 7 bases and 5 bases, there was a span of 12 bases. CDR3 length equals 12 residues. Germline V lookup: CDR1 SGDLS, CDR2 YYNGEE. CDR3 protein: CASGGRRYGYTF. The CDR3 DNA sequence: TGTGCCAGCGGAGGTCGTCGGTATGGCTACACCTTC.

V usage is TRBV19 and J usage is TRBJ2-6; D ambiguous. There are 17 residues in the CDR3. Germline V gene lookup returns CDR1 LNHDA and CDR2 SQIVND (reference sequence). The V end was cut by 3 bases, the J end by 0 bases, with 12 bases between. The CDR3 nucleotides are TGTGCCAGTAGTATTTTAAGTCCGGTCTCTGGGGCCAACGTCCTGACTTTC. This sequence encodes CASSILSPVSGANVLTF.

This sequence joins TRBV19 and TRBJ2-3; D is perhaps TRBD1 (5 bases). The V gene lost 5 bases and the J gene lost 1 base, with 13 bases spanning the gap. CDR1 is LNHDA and CDR2 is SQIVND in the germline V gene (reference sequence). This CDR3 has 15 amino acids. As DNA, the CDR3 is TGTGCCAGTAGTTCCCCCGGCAGGGGCACAGATACGCAGTATTTT. It yields the protein CASSSPGRGTDTQYF.

This chain joins TRBV4-1 and TRBJ2-1; D perhaps matches TRBD2 (6 bases). The V gene's germline CDR1 is MGHRA and CDR2 YSYEKL. Trimming left V 2 bases short and J 1 base short, with 12 bases between. This CDR3 is 16 amino acids long. The CDR3: CASSQTGTGSYNEQFF. CDR3 nucleotides: TGCGCCAGCAGCCAAACCGGGACTGGATCCTACAATGAGCAGTTCTTC.

V and J are TRBV7-2 and TRBJ2-3; TRBD2 aligns across 13 bases. Germline lookup yields CDR1 SGHTA and CDR2 FQGNSA. Trimming removed 5 bases from V and 8 bases from J; junction bases left unmatched: 13. The CDR3 runs to 17 residues. In nucleotides, the CDR3 is TGTGCCAGCAGCGGAACTAGCGGGGGGGCCGGGGGGGCTACGCAGTATTTT. Amino acid sequence: CASSGTSGGAGGATQYF.

This chain uses TRBV2 with TRBJ2-3, with TRBD2 as a possible D gene (6 bases). CDR1 is SNHLY and CDR2 is FYNNEI in the germline V gene. Trimming removed 11 bases from V and 4 bases from J, with 19 bases in between. The CDR3 extends over 14 amino acids. The CDR3 DNA reads as TGTGCCGCCATGGGGGAGCGGGTGTCAGATACGCAGTATTTT. Amino acid sequence: CAAMGERVSDTQYF.

The chain combines TRBV23-1 with TRBJ2-7; 8 bases match TRBD2. TRBV23-1 belongs to the ORF category, with a function that is uncertain. The CDR3 spans 15 residues. The V segment lost 2 bases and the J segment 6 bases; nucleotides outside the gene matches: 9. CDR3 amino acids: CASSQARGGTGEQYF. The DNA for the CDR3 is TGCGCCAGCAGTCAAGCCCGGGGGGGGACCGGCGAGCAGTACTTC.

The V gene is TRBV5-1, the J gene TRBJ2-1; 12 nucleotides match TRBD1. V dropped 6 bases and J dropped 7; count of bases not matched to a gene: 8. The CDR3 runs to 15 residues. The germline CDR1 and CDR2 sequences are SGHRS and YFSETQ. CDR3 nucleotide sequence: TGCGCCAGCAAAGGTGGGACAGGGGGCGAGAATGAGCAGTTCTTC. This codes for CASKGGTGGENEQFF.

This chain connects TRBV27 to TRBJ1-6; possible D gene TRBD1, 6 bases. The V and J ends lost 5 bases and 5 bases respectively, with 31 bases between them. Germline V gene sequence: CDR1 MNHEY, CDR2 SMNVEV (reference sequence). The CDR3 runs to 21 residues. Here the CDR3 DNA reads TGTGCCAGCAGTCCTACCGGGGGGGGCAGGCCGCCCGTTGCAAATAATTCACCCCTCCACTTT. This gives the protein CASSPTGGGRPPVANNSPLHF.

The chain joins TRBV11-3 to TRBJ2-5; 7 bases fit TRBD1. Germline V gene sequence: CDR1 SGHNT, CDR2 YENEEA. The CDR3 sequence is 14 residues long. V lost 5 bases and J lost 5; bases outside the gene matches: 8. This CDR3 reads CASSQDRFAETQYF. CDR3 DNA sequence: TGTGCCAGCAGCCAGGACAGGTTCGCGGAGACCCAGTACTTC. Based on the CDR3 plus reference TRBV11-3 and TRBJ2-5, the full variable domain is EAGVVQSPRYKIIEKKQPVAFWCNPISGHNTLYWYLQNLGQGPELLIRYENEEAVDDSQLPKDRFSAERLKGVDSTLKIQPAELGDSAVYLCASSQDRFAETQYFGPGTRLLVL.

This clone was seen just once. The chain links TRBV6-1 to TRBJ1-1, with TRBD1 identical over 10 bases. V lost 4 bases to trimming and J lost 4 bases; unmatched junction nucleotides: 15. The germline V gene has CDR1 MNHNS and CDR2 SASEGT. This CDR3 comprises 18 residues. This CDR3 reads CASSGERRDRGRGTEAFF. The CDR3 DNA is TGTGCCAGCAGTGGGGAGAGACGCGACAGGGGGCGAGGCACTGAAGCTTTCTTT.

In this sample, this clone turned up a few times. The chain employs TRBV7-9 and TRBJ1-5; 10 bases are a match to TRBD1. With V trimmed by 3 bases and J by 1 base, 9 bases remained unmatched. This CDR3 comprises 18 residues. Germline CDR1 and CDR2: SEHNR and FQNEAQ (reference sequence). The CDR3 bases are TGTGCCAGCAGCTTCACTTCCGGGACAGGGGACAGCAATCAGCCCCAGCATTTT. This encodes CASSFTSGTGDSNQPQHF.

This clone was counted only a few times. The gene calls are TRBV11-2 and TRBJ2-2; D unclear. The germline V gene encodes CDR1 SGHAT and CDR2 FQNNGV. This CDR3 comprises 13 residues. Trimming took off 2 bases at V and 1 base at J, with 2 bases between the two ends. The CDR3 nucleotides read TGTGCCAGCAGCTTACAGAACACCGGGGAGCTGTTTTTT. Translated, it gives CASSLQNTGELFF.

This chain connects TRBV4-1 to TRBJ1-2, with a possible D match to TRBD1 (5 bases). Trimming pared 3 bases from V and 3 bases from J, leaving 32 bases between. The CDR3 runs to 21 residues. From germline, CDR1 is MGHRA and CDR2 YSYEKL. CDR3 DNA: TGCGCCAGCAGCCAGGTTCGGTGGGGGGGGGTGGAGCTTCGGGCTCACTATGGCTACACCTTC. This translates into CASSQVRWGGVELRAHYGYTF.

This chain uses TRBV5-1 with TRBJ1-3; D remains unclear. Germline lookup yields CDR1 SGHRS and CDR2 YFSETQ. This CDR3 comprises 15 residues. V lost 1 base, J lost 4 bases, and 12 bases lay in between. The CDR3 reads CASSLRAADGNTIYF. For the CDR3, the DNA is TGCGCCAGCAGCTTGCGTGCAGCGGACGGAAACACCATATATTTT.

V is TRBV10-3 and J is TRBJ2-2, with a possible D match to TRBD2 (7 bases). This CDR3 is 17 amino acids long. V was shortened by 10 bases and J by 0 bases, with 21 bases between the two germline ends. Germline V gives CDR1 ENHRY, CDR2 SYGVKD. The CDR3 DNA follows: TGTGCCAGCGCCAGGGGAGGGAACCCCGCGAACACCGGGGAGCTGTTTTTT. Amino acids: CASARGGNPANTGELFF.

This sequence joins TRBV5-1 and TRBJ2-3, with D maybe TRBD2 (7 bases). Germline V CDR1 and CDR2: SGHRS, YFSETQ. The CDR3 sequence is 15 residues long. V was shortened by 5 bases and J by 6 bases, with 19 bases between the two germline ends. CDR3 amino acids: CASRRGGGASDTQYF. As DNA, the CDR3 is TGCGCCAGCAGAAGAGGGGGAGGGGCCTCGGATACGCAGTATTTT.

The rearrangement links TRBV10-1 to TRBJ1-5; 9 bases fit TRBD1. Trimming removed 7 bases from V and 6 bases from J; junction bases left unmatched: 7. The germline V gene encodes CDR1 WNHNN and CDR2 SYGVQD (reference sequence). This CDR3 is 14 amino acids long. The CDR3 loop reads CASILQGAGQPQHF. CDR3 bases: TGCGCCAGCATACTACAGGGGGCCGGTCAGCCCCAGCATTTT.

CDR3 loop: CASSFDDRGTDTQYF. DNA for the CDR3: TGTGCCAGCAGTTTCGACGACAGGGGGACAGATACGCAGTATTTT. The chain is built from TRBV27 and TRBJ2-3; 9 bases are shared with TRBD1. Looked up from germline, CDR1 is MNHEY and CDR2 is SMNVEV (reference sequence). The length of the CDR3 is 15 residues. Trimming took 3 bases from V and 3 from J; bases not matched to a gene: 4.

This rearrangement joins TRBV6-5 to TRBJ2-7; 9 nucleotides align to TRBD1. CDR1 and CDR2 from the germline V gene are MNHEY and SVGAGI. CDR3 length equals 12 residues. The junction had 2 bases not matched to a gene; V was cut back by 6 bases and J by 5 bases. The CDR3 bases are TGTGCCAGCAGGAGGGACAGGGACGAGCAGTACTTC. This sequence encodes CASRRDRDEQYF.

The rearrangement uses TRBV7-8 and TRBJ1-1; 7 positions match TRBD1. The CDR3 has 14 residues. V lost 2 bases, J lost 2 bases, and 2 bases stayed unmatched. In germline, CDR1 is SGHVS, CDR2 FQNEAQ. CDR3 region: CASSLRDSNTEAFF. The CDR3 nucleotides are TGTGCCAGCAGCTTAAGGGACAGTAACACTGAAGCTTTCTTT. Combining the CDR3 with reference TRBV7-8 and TRBJ1-1 gives the whole variable domain GAGVSQSPRYKVAKRGQDVALRCDPISGHVSLFWYQQALGQGPEFLTYFQNEAQLDKSGLPSDRFFAERPEGSVSTLKIQRTQQEDSAVYLCASSLRDSNTEAFFGQGTRLTVV.

The J gene is TRBJ1-2, the V gene TRBV13; D gene ambiguous. V lost 3 bases and J 8 bases, leaving 10 bases between the germline ends. CDR3 length equals 12 residues. Germline V gene sequence: CDR1 PRHDT, CDR2 FYEKMQ (reference sequence). The CDR3: CASSLAGNGYTF. Here the CDR3 DNA reads TGTGCCAGCAGCTTGGCCGGGAACGGCTACACCTTC.